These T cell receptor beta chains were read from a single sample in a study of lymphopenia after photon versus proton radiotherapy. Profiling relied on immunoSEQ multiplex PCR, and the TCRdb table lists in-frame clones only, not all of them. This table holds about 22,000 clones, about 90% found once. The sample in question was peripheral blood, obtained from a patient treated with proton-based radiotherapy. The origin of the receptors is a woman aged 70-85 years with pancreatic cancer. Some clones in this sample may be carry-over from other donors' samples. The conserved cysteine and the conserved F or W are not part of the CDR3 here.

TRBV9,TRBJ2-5,ASSTGLTETQY
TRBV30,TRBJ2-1,AWSVRGTLNLEQF
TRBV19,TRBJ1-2,ASTPTGGNYGYT
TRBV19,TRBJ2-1,ASSIVPTRFNEQF
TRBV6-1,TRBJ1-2,ASRGSRQATYGYT
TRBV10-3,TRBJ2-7,AISSDSSYEQY
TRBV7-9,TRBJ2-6,ASSLAGSGANVLT
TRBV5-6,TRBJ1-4,ASSYLTDSATNEKLF
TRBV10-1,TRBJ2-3,ASSESKREVATDTQY
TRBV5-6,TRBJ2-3,ASSFPTVSPDTQY
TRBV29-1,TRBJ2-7,SVEEAASSYEQY
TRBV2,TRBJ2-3,AAGLKGWNTDTQY
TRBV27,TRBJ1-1,ASSPGTRTEAF
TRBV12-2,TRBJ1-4,AILSGQGDEKLF
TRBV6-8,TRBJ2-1,ASSYSPGYNEQF
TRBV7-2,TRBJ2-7,ASSLAPQGAYEQY
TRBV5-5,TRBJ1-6,ASSFEPGTISPLH
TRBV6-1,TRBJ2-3,ASSEVPGLAGEGLTDTQY
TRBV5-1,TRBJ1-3,ASSLALGGNTIY
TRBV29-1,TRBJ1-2,SVETVRRSLGGYT
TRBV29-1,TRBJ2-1,SVDAGAYNEQF
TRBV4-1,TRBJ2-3,ASSQGQGERDTQY
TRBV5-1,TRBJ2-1,ASSTGLAFTYNEQF
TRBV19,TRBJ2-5,ASSLGAGGQETQY
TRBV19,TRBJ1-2,ASSRQEANYGYT
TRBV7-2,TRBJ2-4,ASSLEVDIQY
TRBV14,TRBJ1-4,ASSDRVVEKLF
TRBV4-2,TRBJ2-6,ASSQRDISGANVLT
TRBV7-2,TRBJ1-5,ASSLDGTGGSQPQH
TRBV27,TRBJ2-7,ASSPIDPYSYEQY
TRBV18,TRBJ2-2,ASQPSDPAPGELF
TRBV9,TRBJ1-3,ASSVDGISGNTIY
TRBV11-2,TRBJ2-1,ASSFGLRSSYNEQF
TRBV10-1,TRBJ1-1,ASSESGATTEAF
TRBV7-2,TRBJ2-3,ASSQNSGPGTDTQY
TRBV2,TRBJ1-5,ASSEGQGVPH
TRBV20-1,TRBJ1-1,SADDRGAF
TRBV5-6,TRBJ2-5,ASTISGTQY
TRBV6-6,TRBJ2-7,ASSKTYPQTYEQY
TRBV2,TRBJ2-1,ASKAGGPWVF
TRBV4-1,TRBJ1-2,ASSQERRLTYGYT
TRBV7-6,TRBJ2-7,ASSLGQGDEQY
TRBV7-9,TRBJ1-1,ASSSGQPYTEAF
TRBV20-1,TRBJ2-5,SARDLATQY
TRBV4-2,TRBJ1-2,ASSQVPGRSTITHYGYT
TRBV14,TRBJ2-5,ASSQDLTGLAETQY
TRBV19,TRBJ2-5,ASSKQGRETQY
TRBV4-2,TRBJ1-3,ASSHGEASGNTIY
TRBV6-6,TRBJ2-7,ASSNPSYEQY
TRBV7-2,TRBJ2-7,ASSVSGIGYEQY
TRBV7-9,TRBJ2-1,ASSLVPTRLDEQF
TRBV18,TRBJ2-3,ASSPPAGTQY
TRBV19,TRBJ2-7,ASSPGSSAYEQY
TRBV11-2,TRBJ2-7,ASSEKQGSPYEQY
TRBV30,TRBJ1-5,AWKSGNSNQPQH
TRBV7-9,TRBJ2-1,ASSLGAGYDNEQF
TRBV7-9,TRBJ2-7,ASSQGTGSSYEQY
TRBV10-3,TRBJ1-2,AISGSTGDYGYT
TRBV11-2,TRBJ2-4,ASSPLSSSNIQY